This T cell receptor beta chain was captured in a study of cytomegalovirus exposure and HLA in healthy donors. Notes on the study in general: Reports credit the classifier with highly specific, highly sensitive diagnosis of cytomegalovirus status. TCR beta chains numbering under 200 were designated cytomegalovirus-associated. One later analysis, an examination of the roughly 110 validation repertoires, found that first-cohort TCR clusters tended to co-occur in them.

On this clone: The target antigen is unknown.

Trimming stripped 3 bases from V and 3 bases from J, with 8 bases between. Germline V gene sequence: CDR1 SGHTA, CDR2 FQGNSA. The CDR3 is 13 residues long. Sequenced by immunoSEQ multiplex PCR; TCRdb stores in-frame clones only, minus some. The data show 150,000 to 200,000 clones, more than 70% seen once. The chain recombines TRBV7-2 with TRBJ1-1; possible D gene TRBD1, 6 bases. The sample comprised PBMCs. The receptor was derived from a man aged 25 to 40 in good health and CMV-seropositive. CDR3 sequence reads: CASSFGQHTEAFF. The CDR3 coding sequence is TGTGCCAGCAGCTTTGGACAGCACACTGAAGCTTTCTTT.